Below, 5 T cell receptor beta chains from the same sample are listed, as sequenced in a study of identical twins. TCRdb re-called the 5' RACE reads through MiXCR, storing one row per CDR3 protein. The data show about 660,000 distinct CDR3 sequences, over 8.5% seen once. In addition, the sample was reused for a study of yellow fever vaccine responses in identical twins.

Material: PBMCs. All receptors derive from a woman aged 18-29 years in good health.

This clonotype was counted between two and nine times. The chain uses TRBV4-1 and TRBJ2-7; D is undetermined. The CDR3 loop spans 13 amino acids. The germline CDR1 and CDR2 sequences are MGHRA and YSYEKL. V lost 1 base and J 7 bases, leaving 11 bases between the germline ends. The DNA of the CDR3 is TGCGCCAGCAGCCAAGTCATCCATTGGGAGCAGTACTTC. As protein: CASSQVIHWEQYF.

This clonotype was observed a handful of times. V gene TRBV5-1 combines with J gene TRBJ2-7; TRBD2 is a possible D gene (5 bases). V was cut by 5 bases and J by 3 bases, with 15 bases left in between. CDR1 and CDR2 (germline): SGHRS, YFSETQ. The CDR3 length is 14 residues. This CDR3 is CASREGSSLYEQYF. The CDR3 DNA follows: TGCGCCAGCAGAGAGGGTAGCTCGCTCTACGAGCAGTACTTC.

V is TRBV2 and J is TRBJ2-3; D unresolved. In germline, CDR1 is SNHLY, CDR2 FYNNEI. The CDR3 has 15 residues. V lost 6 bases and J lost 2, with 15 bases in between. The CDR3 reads CASSAPEDLTDTQYF. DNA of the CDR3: TGTGCCAGCAGCGCCCCCGAGGACCTCACAGATACGCAGTATTTT.

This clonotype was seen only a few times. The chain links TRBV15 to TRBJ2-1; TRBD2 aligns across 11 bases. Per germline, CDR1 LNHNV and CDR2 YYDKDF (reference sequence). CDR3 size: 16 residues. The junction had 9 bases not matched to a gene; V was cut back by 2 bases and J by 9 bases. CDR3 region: CATSRQIAGGPGEQFF. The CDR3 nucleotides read TGTGCCACCAGCAGACAAATAGCGGGAGGGCCTGGTGAGCAGTTCTTC.

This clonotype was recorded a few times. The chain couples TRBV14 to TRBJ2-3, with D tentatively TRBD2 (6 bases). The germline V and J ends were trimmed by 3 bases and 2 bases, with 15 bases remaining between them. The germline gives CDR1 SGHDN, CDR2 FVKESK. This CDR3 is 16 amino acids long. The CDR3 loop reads CASSHLADIATDTQYF. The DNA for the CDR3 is TGTGCCAGCAGCCATTTAGCGGACATTGCCACAGATACGCAGTATTTT.